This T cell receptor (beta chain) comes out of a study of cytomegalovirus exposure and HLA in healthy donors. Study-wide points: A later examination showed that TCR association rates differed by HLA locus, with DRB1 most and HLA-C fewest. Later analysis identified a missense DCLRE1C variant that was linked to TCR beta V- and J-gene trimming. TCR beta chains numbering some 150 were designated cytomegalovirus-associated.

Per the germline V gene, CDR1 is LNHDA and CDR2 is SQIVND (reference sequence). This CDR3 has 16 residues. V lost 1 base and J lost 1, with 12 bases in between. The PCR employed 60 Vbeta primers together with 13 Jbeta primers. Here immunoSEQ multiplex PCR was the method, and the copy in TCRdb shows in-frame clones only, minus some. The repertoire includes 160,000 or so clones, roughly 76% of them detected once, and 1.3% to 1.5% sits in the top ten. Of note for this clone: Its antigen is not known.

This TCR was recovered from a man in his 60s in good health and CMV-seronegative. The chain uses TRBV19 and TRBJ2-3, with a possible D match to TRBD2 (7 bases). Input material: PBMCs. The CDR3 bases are TGTGCCAGTAGTATAGGCCCGGGGGGCGGCACAGATACGCAGTATTTT. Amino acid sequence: CASSIGPGGGTDTQYF.